This TCR beta chain is from a study of blood T cells in healthy people across ages. Overall study results and limits: Older age coincided with a roughly linear decline in TCR beta diversity per million T cells.

The ends lost 5 bases at V and 0 bases at J; junction bases unmatched: 2. This CDR3 has 16 residues. In the case of this clonotype: Its cognate antigen is unknown.

It was with a sample-barcoded 5' primer and a J-beta primer mix that a second PCR of about 6 to 12 cycles was run. TCRdb ran MiXCR on the 5' RACE reads and lists one entry per CDR3 protein. Here the sample spans 750,000 to 1,000,000 distinct CDR3 sequences, 25% to 30% being singletons. The same data also contributed to another study, on T cells of mothers and their children. That report adds: Using around 1.5 ug per 15 ul, all extracted RNA underwent cDNA synthesis. A slight, non-significant increase in overlap was found for related mother-child pairs relative to unrelated pairs. Nobody spotted any persistent microchimeric T cell clones.

The specimen sequenced was blood. V and J are TRBV12-3 or TRBV12-4 and TRBJ2-3; 13 bases match TRBD2. This TCR derives from a woman aged 40 to 49 in good health. CDR3 residues: CASSRTSGRSTDTQYF. The CDR3 DNA sequence: TGTGCCAGCAGTCGGACTAGCGGGAGAAGCACAGATACGCAGTATTTT.